Given below is one T cell receptor beta chain in context. These data originate in a study of blood T cell repertoires in COVID-19. Authors' processing steps: Reference gene primers were amplified, and this amplification served to estimate nucleated cell counts. Profiled with immunoSEQ multiplex PCR; TCRdb holds only in-frame clones, not every one. V, J and clone size are taken as reported in that table, and D and trimming were inferred from the DNA itself. The sample contains about 150,000 clones, approximately 92% of which appear only once. Germline V gene sequence: CDR1 LNHNV, CDR2 YYDKDF (reference sequence). The junction had 12 bases not matched to a gene; V was cut back by 4 bases and J by 0 bases. The CDR3 is 18 residues long.

This clonotype was obtained from a woman in her thirties or forties with acute or convalescent COVID-19. The chain is built from TRBV15 and TRBJ2-4, with TRBD1 matching 7 bases. The sample comprised peripheral blood. Here the CDR3 reads CATSKKQQGILAKNIQYF. The CDR3 nucleotides are TGTGCCACCAGCAAGAAACAACAGGGGATCCTAGCCAAAAACATTCAGTACTTC. Complete variable domain (other parts from reference TRBV15 and TRBJ2-4): DAMVIQNPRYQVTQFGKPVTLSCSQTLNHNVMYWYQQKSSQAPKLLFHYYDKDFNNEADTPDNFQSRRPNTSFCFLDIRSPGLGDTAMYLCATSKKQQGILAKNIQYFGAGTRLSVL.